A selection of T cell receptor beta chains follows, all from one sample in a study of blood T cell repertoires in COVID-19. The assay was immunoSEQ multiplex PCR, and TCRdb's table has in-frame clones only and misses some. The profile shows 100,000 to 140,000 clones, about four fifths of them singletons. Sequencing was done on a sample of peripheral blood. All receptors come from a man in his 70s with acute or convalescent COVID-19. Each CDR3 is given with its conserved first and last residue. The D gene is left open where the match is weak. Clone size is not always given. Where it is, it says once, few, many or a class for expanded clones.

J: TRBJ1-4
V: TRBV9
size: NA
D: NA
length: 11
CDR3: CASSANEKLFF
DNA: TGTGCCAGCAGCGCGAATGAAAAACTGTTTTTT

J: TRBJ1-2
V: TRBV11-2
size: NA
D: TRBD1
length: 14
CDR3: CASSLAGQPYSYTF
DNA: TGTGCCAGCAGCTTAGCGGGACAGCCTTATAGCTACACCTTC

J: TRBJ1-6
V: TRBV11-2
size: once
D: TRBD1
length: 15
CDR3: CASSLEGQGPSPLHF
DNA: TGTGCCAGCAGCTTAGAGGGACAGGGTCCCTCACCCCTCCACTTT

J: TRBJ2-2
V: TRBV20-1
size: few
D: TRBD1
length: 16
CDR3: CSASGGQGKYTGELFF
DNA: TGCAGTGCTAGTGGGGGACAGGGCAAATACACCGGGGAGCTGTTTTTT

J: TRBJ2-1
V: TRBV12-3/TRBV12-4
size: NA
D: NA
length: 12
CDR3: CASSFRGNEQFF
DNA: TGTGCCAGCAGTTTCCGGGGGAATGAGCAGTTCTTC

J: TRBJ1-1
V: TRBV4-2
size: few
D: NA
length: 17
CDR3: CASSQFQGGSLYTEAFF
DNA: TGTGCCAGCAGCCAATTTCAGGGAGGTAGTTTGTACACTGAAGCTTTCTTT

J: TRBJ1-2
V: TRBV3-1/TRBV3-2
size: NA
D: NA
length: 14
CDR3: CASSQELRSYGYTF
DNA: TGTGCCAGCAGCCAAGAACTCCGAAGCTATGGCTACACCTTC

J: TRBJ1-5
V: TRBV19
size: NA
D: NA
length: 13
CDR3: CASSRQVNQPQHF
DNA: TGTGCCAGTAGTAGGCAGGTTAATCAGCCCCAGCATTTT

J: TRBJ1-5
V: TRBV2
size: once
D: TRBD1
length: 13
CDR3: CASSLQGTGPQHF
DNA: TGTGCCAGCAGTCTACAGGGGACCGGGCCCCAGCATTTT

J: TRBJ2-1
V: TRBV19
size: NA
D: NA
length: 18
CDR3: CASSGGPGAGNTYNEQFF
DNA: TGTGCCAGTAGTGGGGGTCCCGGAGCGGGCAATACCTACAATGAGCAGTTCTTC

J: TRBJ2-1
V: TRBV9
size: many
D: NA
length: 16
CDR3: CASSVGAQVGYNEQFF
DNA: TGTGCCAGCAGCGTAGGTGCACAGGTGGGGTACAATGAGCAGTTCTTC

J: TRBJ1-3
V: TRBV28
size: NA
D: TRBD1
length: 17
CDR3: CASSSSSPAGGGNTIYF
DNA: TGTGCCAGCAGTTCCTCATCCCCGGCAGGGGGTGGAAACACCATATATTTT

J: TRBJ2-3
V: TRBV7-2
size: NA
D: TRBD2
length: 17
CDR3: CASSLDYAGGSTDTQYF
DNA: TGTGCCAGCAGCTTAGATTATGCGGGGGGGAGCACAGATACGCAGTATTTT

J: TRBJ1-6
V: TRBV12-5
size: NA
D: TRBD1
length: 15
CDR3: CASGARQGTNSPLHF
DNA: TGTGCTAGTGGGGCAAGACAGGGAACTAATTCACCCCTCCACTTT

J: TRBJ1-5
V: TRBV27
size: few
D: TRBD1
length: 15
CDR3: CASRWRGQLAQPQHF
DNA: TGTGCCAGCAGGTGGCGGGGACAGTTGGCTCAGCCCCAGCATTTT

J: TRBJ1-4
V: TRBV5-1
size: NA
D: NA
length: 15
CDR3: CASSTHGETNEKLFF
DNA: TGCGCCAGCAGCACCCACGGGGAAACTAATGAAAAACTGTTTTTT

J: TRBJ1-1
V: TRBV5-1
size: NA
D: TRBD1
length: 13
CDR3: CASSLTGVIEAFF
DNA: TGCGCCAGCAGCTTGACAGGGGTAATTGAAGCTTTCTTT

J: TRBJ2-3
V: TRBV6-5
size: NA
D: TRBD2
length: 15
CDR3: CASSYSSGGIDTQYF
DNA: TGTGCCAGCAGTTATTCTAGCGGGGGGATAGATACGCAGTATTTT

J: TRBJ2-2
V: TRBV6-1
size: NA
D: NA
length: 17
CDR3: CASSESSGNANTGELFF
DNA: TGTGCCAGCAGTGAATCCTCAGGCAACGCGAACACCGGGGAGCTGTTTTTT

J: TRBJ2-2
V: TRBV25-1
size: NA
D: TRBD1
length: 15
CDR3: CASSPGTGATGELFF
DNA: TGTGCCAGCAGCCCCGGGACAGGGGCCACCGGGGAGCTGTTTTTT

J: TRBJ2-5
V: TRBV6-2/TRBV6-3
size: NA
D: NA
length: 15
CDR3: CASSYNSQGQETQYF
DNA: TGTGCCAGCAGTTATAACTCGCAGGGCCAAGAGACCCAGTACTTC

J: TRBJ1-1
V: TRBV27
size: once
D: NA
length: 14
CDR3: CASSWGSLNTEAFF
DNA: TGTGCCAGCAGTTGGGGCTCCTTGAACACTGAAGCTTTCTTT

J: TRBJ2-1
V: TRBV18
size: NA
D: TRBD2
length: 16
CDR3: CASSRGTSGGDNEQFF
DNA: TGTGCCAGCTCACGTGGGACTAGCGGGGGAGACAATGAGCAGTTCTTC

J: TRBJ1-5
V: TRBV6-1
size: NA
D: TRBD1
length: 14
CDR3: CASSDRGQGQPQHF
DNA: TGTGCCAGCAGTGACAGGGGGCAAGGTCAGCCCCAGCATTTT

J: TRBJ2-7
V: TRBV29-1
size: NA
D: TRBD1
length: 15
CDR3: CSAQSGTGGLYEQYF
DNA: TGCAGCGCCCAATCCGGGACAGGGGGCTTATACGAGCAGTACTTC

J: TRBJ2-2
V: TRBV6-5
size: NA
D: TRBD1
length: 16
CDR3: CASSYRGQASTGELFF
DNA: TGTGCCAGCAGTTACAGGGGACAGGCGTCGACCGGGGAGCTGTTTTTT

J: TRBJ1-1
V: TRBV11-2
size: NA
D: NA
length: 14
CDR3: CASSQATGNTEAFF
DNA: TGTGCCAGCAGTCAAGCGACAGGGAACACTGAAGCTTTCTTT

J: TRBJ2-2
V: TRBV6-6
size: few
D: NA
length: 15
CDR3: CASSYTGPMSGELFF
DNA: TGTGCCAGCAGTTACACAGGGCCCATGTCCGGGGAGCTGTTTTTT

J: TRBJ2-2
V: TRBV7-9
size: NA
D: TRBD1
length: 13
CDR3: CASRQQGTGELFF
DNA: TGTGCCAGCAGACAACAGGGGACCGGGGAGCTGTTTTTT

J: TRBJ1-2
V: TRBV7-2
size: once
D: TRBD1
length: 15
CDR3: CASSLARTGPYGYTF
DNA: TGTGCCAGCAGCTTAGCGAGGACAGGGCCCTATGGCTACACCTTC

J: TRBJ2-7
V: TRBV6-5
size: NA
D: TRBD1
length: 14
CDR3: CASSFHGTGGEQYF
DNA: TGTGCCAGCAGTTTCCACGGGACAGGGGGCGAGCAGTACTTC

J: TRBJ2-7
V: TRBV12-3/TRBV12-4
size: NA
D: NA
length: 13
CDR3: CASSFKPSGEQYF
DNA: TGTGCCAGCAGTTTCAAACCCTCGGGAGAGCAGTACTTC

J: TRBJ2-2
V: TRBV5-1
size: once
D: TRBD2
length: 18
CDR3: CASSALAGGPANTGELFF
DNA: TGCGCCAGCAGCGCACTAGCGGGGGGGCCCGCGAACACCGGGGAGCTGTTTTTT

J: TRBJ1-1
V: TRBV29-1
size: NA
D: TRBD1
length: 14
CDR3: CSVEVQGIATEAFF
DNA: TGCAGCGTTGAAGTACAGGGGATTGCGACTGAAGCTTTCTTT

J: TRBJ2-5
V: TRBV7-2
size: NA
D: NA
length: 13
CDR3: CASSNQGGETQYF
DNA: TGTGCCAGCAGTAACCAGGGTGGAGAGACCCAGTACTTC

J: TRBJ1-3
V: TRBV9
size: once
D: NA
length: 15
CDR3: CASSLTGVVGNTIYF
DNA: TGTGCCAGCAGCCTCACCGGGGTTGTGGGAAACACCATATATTTT

J: TRBJ1-2
V: TRBV7-9
size: NA
D: TRBD1
length: 14
CDR3: CASSPAGGDYGYTF
DNA: TGTGCCAGCTCTCCGGCAGGGGGCGACTATGGCTACACCTTC

J: TRBJ1-1
V: TRBV14
size: NA
D: TRBD1
length: 17
CDR3: CASSPSLFTGTGKKAFF
DNA: TGTGCCAGCAGCCCTTCGCTATTCACCGGGACAGGGAAGAAGGCTTTCTTT

J: TRBJ1-4
V: TRBV2
size: NA
D: NA
length: 18
CDR3: CASNWQGQRPATNEKLFF
DNA: TGTGCCAGCAATTGGCAGGGGCAGCGTCCCGCAACTAATGAAAAACTGTTTTTT

J: TRBJ1-5
V: TRBV12-5
size: NA
D: TRBD1
length: 16
CDR3: CASGWGTEISNQPQHF
DNA: TGTGCTAGTGGTTGGGGGACAGAGATTAGCAATCAGCCCCAGCATTTT

J: TRBJ1-5
V: TRBV19
size: few
D: NA
length: 15
CDR3: CASSIAEAGNQPQHF
DNA: TGTGCCAGTAGTATAGCAGAAGCGGGAAATCAGCCCCAGCATTTT

J: TRBJ2-1
V: TRBV3-1/TRBV3-2
size: NA
D: NA
length: 12
CDR3: CASSLAYNEQFF
DNA: TGTGCCAGCAGTCTAGCATACAATGAGCAGTTCTTC

J: TRBJ1-5
V: TRBV6-5
size: NA
D: NA
length: 14
CDR3: CASSQLGGNQPQHF
DNA: TGTGCCAGCAGTCAGCTAGGTGGAAATCAGCCCCAGCATTTT

J: TRBJ1-1
V: TRBV19
size: NA
D: NA
length: 14
CDR3: CASTQGLLNTEAFF
DNA: TGTGCCAGTACGCAGGGTCTATTGAACACTGAAGCTTTCTTT

J: TRBJ2-7
V: TRBV9
size: NA
D: TRBD2
length: 16
CDR3: CASSVDPAGGMREQYF
DNA: TGTGCCAGCAGCGTAGACCCAGCGGGGGGTATGAGGGAGCAGTACTTC

J: TRBJ2-1
V: TRBV21-1
size: many
D: NA
length: 9
CDR3: CATPREQFF
DNA: TGTGCCACCCCCCGGGAGCAGTTCTTC

J: TRBJ2-2
V: TRBV5-1
size: NA
D: TRBD1
length: 15
CDR3: CASSPGTANTGELFF
DNA: TGCGCCAGCAGCCCCGGGACAGCGAACACCGGGGAGCTGTTTTTT

J: TRBJ2-1
V: TRBV6-2/TRBV6-3
size: many
D: NA
length: 13
CDR3: CASSYIGDNEQFF
DNA: TGTGCCAGCAGTTACATAGGGGACAATGAGCAGTTCTTC

J: TRBJ2-3
V: TRBV24-1
size: few
D: TRBD2
length: 18
CDR3: CATSDPRGSGGLTDTQYF
DNA: TGTGCCACCAGTGATCCCCGGGGTAGCGGGGGCCTCACAGATACGCAGTATTTT

J: TRBJ2-2
V: TRBV7-9
size: once
D: NA
length: 15
CDR3: CASSFGLASVGELFF
DNA: TGTGCCAGCAGCTTTGGGCTGGCTAGCGTCGGGGAGCTGTTTTTT

J: TRBJ2-2
V: TRBV7-6
size: NA
D: TRBD1
length: 19
CDR3: CASSLNPAGQGASTGELFF
DNA: TGTGCCAGCAGCTTAAACCCCGCCGGACAGGGGGCGAGCACCGGGGAGCTGTTTTTT

J: TRBJ1-5
V: TRBV19
size: NA
D: NA
length: 16
CDR3: CASGYDRPMSNQPQHF
DNA: TGTGCCAGTGGGTATGACAGGCCCATGAGCAATCAGCCCCAGCATTTT

J: TRBJ1-1
V: TRBV5-1
size: NA
D: NA
length: 15
CDR3: CASSLLTGTNTEAFF
DNA: TGCGCCAGCAGCTTGTTAACAGGAACGAACACTGAAGCTTTCTTT

J: TRBJ1-3
V: TRBV5-1
size: NA
D: TRBD1
length: 17
CDR3: CASSLSNTGGSGNTIYF
DNA: TGCGCCAGCAGCTTGAGTAACACAGGGGGCTCTGGAAACACCATATATTTT

J: TRBJ1-2
V: TRBV11-3
size: NA
D: TRBD1
length: 15
CDR3: CASSISAGGNYGYTF
DNA: TGTGCCAGCAGCATCTCGGCAGGGGGCAACTATGGCTACACCTTC